Sequencing of this TCR beta chain was carried out in a study of T cell changes during pregnancy in multiple sclerosis. Assay used: immunoSEQ multiplex PCR; TCRdb lists only in-frame clones, some missing. The repertoire includes about 68,000 clones, 80% to 95% of them detected once, and approximately 4% sits in the top ten. The V end lost 5 bases, the J end lost 2 bases, and 3 bases lay between the germline ends. Germline lookup yields CDR1 MNHNY and CDR2 SVGAGI (reference sequence). The length of the CDR3 is 11 residues. About this clone: The sample carries other DNA sequences with the same CDR3.

The chain is built from TRBV6-6 and TRBJ2-5; D not certain. The sample was peripheral blood, taken after pregnancy. The receptor was derived from a female donor in good health, enrolled as a control in a pregnancy study. The CDR3 sequence is CASSPQETQYF. The CDR3 nucleotides are TGTGCCAGCAGTCCGCAAGAGACCCAGTACTTC.